The 27 T cell receptor beta chains given below trace back to one sample, sequenced in a study of T cell responses to AZD1222 COVID-19 vaccine. The repertoire was sequenced with immunoSEQ multiplex PCR; TCRdb's copy has only in-frame clones and lacks some. Among about 120,000 clones listed, 70% to 90% were seen once. The sample consisted of peripheral blood, taken on day 0 of AZD1222 vaccination. All receptors come from an adult in good health.

The rearrangement uses TRBV6-5 and TRBJ2-3; a weak D match, TRBD1 (5 bases). The CDR3 extends over 15 amino acids. The V gene lost 6 bases and the J gene lost 0 bases, with 13 bases spanning the gap. CDR1 MNHEY and CDR2 SVGAGI come from the germline V gene. The chain's CDR3 is CASSSTGYSTDTQYF. The CDR3 region has the DNA TGTGCCAGCAGCTCCACAGGCTACAGCACAGATACGCAGTATTTT.

This sequence joins TRBV5-1 and TRBJ1-2, with D tentatively TRBD1 (6 bases). The CDR3 length is 15 residues. V dropped 2 bases and J dropped 2 bases, with 13 bases sitting between them. Germline assignment: CDR1 SGHRS and CDR2 YFSETQ. Here the CDR3 reads CASSFGGSQNYGYTF. CDR3 bases: TGCGCCAGCAGCTTTGGGGGCTCTCAGAACTATGGCTACACCTTC. The variable domain in full, with the rest retrieved from reference TRBV5-1 and TRBJ1-2, is KAGVTQTPRYLIKTRGQQVTLSCSPISGHRSVSWYQQTPGQGLQFLFEYFSETQRNKGNFPGRFSGRQFSNSRSEMNVSTLELGDSALYLCASSFGGSQNYGYTFGSGTRLTVV.

The chain carries TRBV24-1 and TRBJ2-1; 7 bases fit TRBD2. CDR3 size: 16 residues. The J segment lost 8 bases and the V segment lost 5 bases, leaving 14 bases of the junction unmatched. Germline CDR1 KGHDR, CDR2 SFDVKD. The CDR3 sequence is CATSAPGTTSRDEQFF. The CDR3 DNA follows: TGTGCCACCAGTGCCCCGGGGACTACCAGCCGCGATGAGCAGTTCTTC.

This chain uses TRBV7-2 with TRBJ1-5, with D maybe TRBD1 (6 bases). CDR3 length: 15 residues. With 1 base removed from V and 4 bases from J, the gap between germline ends came to 11 bases. Germline lookup yields CDR1 SGHTA and CDR2 FQGNSA. The CDR3 here is CASSLGLQGNQPQHF. CDR3 sequence (DNA): TGTGCCAGCAGCTTAGGTCTACAGGGTAATCAGCCCCAGCATTTT.

The V call is TRBV5-1, the J call TRBJ1-4, with 9 bases that match TRBD1. Germline trimming cut 4 bases from V and 7 bases from J; bases unmatched to any gene: 8. The CDR3 is made up of 15 amino acids. The germline CDR1 and CDR2 sequences are SGHRS and YFSETQ. In DNA, the CDR3 is TGCGCCAGCAGCCTAAACAGGGGGCAACGTGAAAAACTGTTTTTT. This sequence encodes CASSLNRGQREKLFF.

The V gene is TRBV3-1 (or the pseudogene TRBV3-2), the J gene TRBJ2-7; D is unclear. The CDR3 extends over 16 amino acids. The germline V and J ends were trimmed by 1 base and 1 base, with 14 bases remaining between them. Germline values: CDR1 LGHDT, CDR2 YNNKEL (reference sequence). The CDR3 nucleotides read TGTGCCAGCAGCCAAGGGGCCGCAATTCTGTCCTACGAGCAGTACTTC. This translates into CASSQGAAILSYEQYF.

The CDR3 bases are TGTGCCAGCAGCCCAGGGAGGGGACCATTCTACGAGCAGTACTTC. Translated, it gives CASSPGRGPFYEQYF. The J gene is TRBJ2-7, the V gene TRBV11-2; 7 bases line up with TRBD2. Trimming took 5 bases from V and 3 from J; bases not matched to a gene: 10. The CDR3 runs to 15 residues. The germline CDR1 and CDR2 sequences are SGHAT and FQNNGV. Based on the CDR3 plus reference TRBV11-2 and TRBJ2-7, the full variable domain is EAGVAQSPRYKIIEKRQSVAFWCNPISGHATLYWYQQILGQGPKLLIQFQNNGVVDDSQLPKDRFSAERLKGVDSTLKIQPAKLEDSAVYLCASSPGRGPFYEQYFGPGTRLTVT.

This chain uses TRBV27 with TRBJ2-3; D remains unclear. This CDR3 spans 13 amino acids. The germline gives CDR1 MNHEY, CDR2 SMNVEV (reference sequence). Trimming cost V 4 bases and J 4 bases, with 9 bases left between them. This CDR3 is CASSSFSPDTQYF. CDR3 sequence (DNA): TGTGCCAGCAGTTCATTTAGCCCAGATACGCAGTATTTT.

V and J are TRBV7-9 and TRBJ2-7; TRBD1 matches 9 bases. With V trimmed by 5 bases and J by 2 bases, 4 bases remained unmatched. The length of the CDR3 is 14 residues. The germline V gene has CDR1 SEHNR and CDR2 FQNEAQ (reference sequence). In DNA, the CDR3 is TGTGCCAGCAGCCGACAGGGGGTTACCTACGAGCAGTACTTC. It yields the protein CASSRQGVTYEQYF.

The rearrangement uses TRBV4-1 and TRBJ2-7; 10 positions match TRBD2. Germline values: CDR1 MGHRA, CDR2 YSYEKL. The junction had 4 bases not matched to a gene; V was cut back by 1 base and J by 1 base. This CDR3 has 16 residues. The CDR3 here is CASSQGLAGGSYEQYF. The CDR3 DNA reads as TGCGCCAGCAGCCAAGGTTTAGCGGGAGGTTCCTACGAGCAGTACTTC.

This clone has a handful of counts. CDR3 nucleotides: TGTGCCAGCAGCCAAGATAGGCTAGCCTGGCCCAATGAGCAGTTCTTC. As protein: CASSQDRLAWPNEQFF. V usage is TRBV4-2 and J usage is TRBJ2-1; a weak D match, TRBD2 (5 bases). This CDR3 is 16 amino acids long. With 0 bases removed from V and 6 bases from J, the gap between germline ends came to 15 bases. Germline-derived CDR1 and CDR2 are LGHNA and YNFKEQ.

This chain connects TRBV29-1 to TRBJ1-2, with 9 bases that match TRBD1. CDR3 length: 12 amino acids. V lost 7 bases and J lost 6; bases outside the gene matches: 6. Germline V lookup: CDR1 SQVTM, CDR2 ANQGSEA. The CDR3 reads CSDKGQGDGYTF. The CDR3, as DNA: TGCAGCGACAAGGGACAGGGAGATGGCTACACCTTC.

The chain links TRBV7-2 to TRBJ2-3, with D possibly TRBD2 on 8 matching bases. Germline CDR1 SGHTA, CDR2 FQGNSA. The CDR3 consists of 16 residues. Between the trimmed V and J ends, which lost 5 bases and 4 bases, there was a span of 19 bases. For the CDR3, the DNA is TGTGCCAGCAGCCCCGGGGGGGGACAGATTGCAGATACGCAGTATTTT. It yields the protein CASSPGGGQIADTQYF.

The CDR3 DNA reads as TGTGCCAGCAGCACAACTCCCGTAACGCAGTATTTT. Its translation is CASSTTPVTQYF. This chain uses TRBV5-8 with TRBJ2-3; no definite D call. Germline CDR1 SGHTS, CDR2 YDEGEE. V was clipped by 4 bases and J by 9 bases, with 12 bases between them. The length of the CDR3 is 12 residues.

This chain links TRBV6-4 with TRBJ1-1; TRBD1 is a possible D gene (5 bases). Per the germline V gene, CDR1 is MRHNA and CDR2 is SNTAGT. V lost 0 bases to trimming and J lost 0 bases, with 8 bases between them. The CDR3 extends over 15 amino acids. The DNA of the CDR3 is TGTGCCAGCAGTGACTCGCCGACAGTGAACACTGAAGCTTTCTTT. This encodes CASSDSPTVNTEAFF.

Only one count was recorded for this clone. V gene TRBV27 combines with J gene TRBJ2-7, with D perhaps matching TRBD1 (5 bases). CDR3 size: 15 residues. Between the trimmed V and J ends, which lost 2 bases and 1 base, there was a span of 12 bases. Germline values: CDR1 MNHEY, CDR2 SMNVEV (reference sequence). The CDR3 DNA reads TGTGCCAGCAGTTTACAGGGTTCCCCGTCCTACGAGCAGTACTTC. Residues: CASSLQGSPSYEQYF.

The gene calls are TRBV7-3 and TRBJ2-5; the match to TRBD1 covers 9 bases. CDR1 is SGHTA, CDR2 FQGTGA, per germline. Trimming took 6 bases from V and 4 from J; bases not matched to a gene: 6. CDR3 length: 14 amino acids. CDR3 protein: CASRDRTGAETQYF. CDR3 DNA: TGTGCCAGCAGGGACAGGACAGGGGCAGAGACCCAGTACTTC. Complete variable domain (other parts from reference TRBV7-3 and TRBJ2-5): GAGVSQTPSNKVTEKGKYVELRCDPISGHTALYWYRQSLGQGPEFLIYFQGTGAADDSGLPNDRFFAVRPEGSVSTLKIQRTERGDSAVYLCASRDRTGAETQYFGPGTRLLVL.

This chain uses TRBV3-1 (or the pseudogene TRBV3-2) with TRBJ1-6; D gene unclear. This CDR3 contains 12 residues. Germline CDR1 is LGHDT and CDR2 is YNNKEL (reference sequence). Trimming took off 4 bases at V and 13 bases at J, with 11 bases between the two ends. The CDR3 region has the DNA TGTGCCAGCAGCCCCGACGGCCTCCCCCTCCACTTT. Protein: CASSPDGLPLHF.

V is TRBV27 and J is TRBJ1-5, with D perhaps TRBD1 (6 bases). CDR1 is MNHEY, CDR2 SMNVEV, per germline (reference sequence). This CDR3 has 13 amino acids. Trimming cost V 4 bases and J 6 bases, with 10 bases left between them. As DNA, the CDR3 is TGTGCCAGCAGTTCGGGGGCGGCTCAGCCCCAGCATTTT. Protein product: CASSSGAAQPQHF.

The J gene is TRBJ2-3, the V gene TRBV19; the match to TRBD2 covers 7 bases. In germline, CDR1 is LNHDA, CDR2 SQIVND (reference sequence). V trimming: 5 bases; J trimming: 2 bases; junction bases outside the gene matches: 10. The CDR3 consists of 16 residues. The CDR3 DNA reads as TGTGCCAGTAGTCCGGGAGCGGGGCCATACACAGATACGCAGTATTTT. It is translated as CASSPGAGPYTDTQYF.

The rearrangement uses TRBV24-1 and TRBJ2-1; 12 nucleotides agree with TRBD2. Trimming at V came to 4 bases and at J to 8 bases, leaving 8 bases not matched to a gene. This CDR3 has 16 amino acids. From germline, CDR1 is KGHDR and CDR2 SFDVKD. The CDR3: CATSEWTSGKSDEQFF. CDR3 DNA sequence: TGTGCCACCAGTGAGTGGACTAGCGGGAAGAGCGATGAGCAGTTCTTC.

V is TRBV29-1 and J is TRBJ2-5; D perhaps matches TRBD2 (7 bases). The germline CDR1 and CDR2 sequences are SQVTM and ANQGSEA. The CDR3 length is 12 residues. V lost 6 bases and J lost 5, with 13 bases in between. The CDR3 is CSVEGGHETQYF. The CDR3 coding sequence is TGCAGCGTCGAGGGGGGGCACGAGACCCAGTACTTC.

The chain carries TRBV3-1 (or the pseudogene TRBV3-2) and TRBJ1-2, with 7 bases matching TRBD1. Germline CDR1 is LGHDT and CDR2 is YNNKEL (reference sequence). The CDR3 is made up of 14 amino acids. The junction had 10 bases not matched to a gene; V was cut back by 5 bases and J by 7 bases. CDR3 coding DNA: TGTGCCAGCAGCTTACAGGGGACGGGAGGTGGCTACACCTTC. Amino acids: CASSLQGTGGGYTF.

The chain has TRBV3-1 (or the pseudogene TRBV3-2) and TRBJ2-1; unclear D gene. The V gene's germline CDR1 is LGHDT and CDR2 YNNKEL (reference sequence). This CDR3 is built from 12 residues. Between the trimmed V and J ends, which lost 4 bases and 7 bases, there was a span of 8 bases. The DNA of the CDR3 is TGTGCCAGCAGCCGGGGATTAAATGAGCAGTTCTTC. This codes for CASSRGLNEQFF.

The chain has TRBV29-1 and TRBJ1-2; TRBD1 might be the D (5 bases). Germline CDR1 is SQVTM and CDR2 is ANQGSEA. The CDR3 runs 17 residues. Trimming removed 0 bases from V and 4 bases from J, with 21 bases in between. This chain's CDR3 is CSVEDLTVGTKVYGYTF. CDR3 DNA sequence: TGCAGCGTTGAAGATCTCACTGTCGGGACGAAGGTCTATGGCTACACCTTC.

This rearrangement joins TRBV4-1 to TRBJ1-5; D unresolved. CDR1 is MGHRA and CDR2 is YSYEKL in the germline V gene. The CDR3 covers 16 residues. V was clipped by 4 bases and J by 0 bases, with 13 bases between them. This CDR3 reads CASSPQAAYSNQPQHF. CDR3 sequence (DNA): TGCGCCAGCAGCCCCCAGGCTGCATATAGCAATCAGCCCCAGCATTTT.

The rearrangement joins TRBV5-4 to TRBJ1-6; 11 bases fit TRBD1. The CDR3 length is 14 residues. Trimming cost V 0 bases and J 14 bases; bases outside gene matches: 4. Germline CDR1 SGHNT, CDR2 YYREEE (reference sequence). For the CDR3, the DNA is TGTGCCAGCAGCTTGGCCCCGGGACAGGGGGCCCTCCACTTT. Protein product: CASSLAPGQGALHF.